This TCR beta chain was identified in a study of T cell responses to AZD1222 COVID-19 vaccine. There are 14 residues in the CDR3. The V end was cut by 3 bases, the J end by 6 bases, with 13 bases between. The germline V gene has CDR1 SGDLS and CDR2 YYNGEE. About this clone itself: Its specificity is not known.

Study-level findings and limits: Spike-specific TCR breadth and depth were elevated following two AZD1222 doses. Reportedly, nearly half of unique spike TCRs recognized epitopes outside B.1.351/B.1.1.7 mutations. Repertoires in all cases were sampled only once the peak T cell response had passed. Females outnumbered males among donors, who were mostly white British; clonal diversity was possibly underestimated.

Assay: immunoSEQ multiplex PCR; the TCRdb copy retains only in-frame clones and omits some. The sample has some 100,000 clones, 70% to 90% seen once. This specimen was peripheral blood, taken on day 0 of AZD1222 vaccination. V gene TRBV9 combines with J gene TRBJ1-5, with D hard to call. The clonotype originates from an adult in good health. CDR3 DNA sequence: TGTGCCAGCAGCGCAGACTTGGGCGGTCAGCCCCAGCATTTT. This encodes CASSADLGGQPQHF.